The clone carrying this TCR beta chain was found once. The table came from immunoSEQ multiplex PCR; TCRdb's copy has only in-frame clones and leaves some out. The sample gives 350,000 or so clones, more than 85% of which show up once; roughly 18% is in the top ten. This sample stems from a study of blood T cell repertoires in COVID-19. Germline CDR1 is SGHTA and CDR2 is FQGNSA. The CDR3 covers 17 residues. J lost 7 bases, V lost 3 bases, and 13 bases had no gene match. Cohort 3 donors were reported recovered after two negative PCRs, clearance, or symptom resolution. The sequenced material came from PBMCs or T cells enriched from blood (not recorded which). This TCR came from a woman under 40 who had recovered from COVID-19. The rearrangement joins TRBV7-2 to TRBJ2-1; TRBD2 matches at 9 bases. As DNA, the CDR3 is TGTGCCAGCAGCTTTAAACGGACTAGCGACCTTATTAATGAGCAGTTCTTC. It translates to CASSFKRTSDLINEQFF.